The entry below gives a single T cell receptor beta chain sequence along with its context. This specimen comes from a study of early stage breast cancer tumors. Clones were sequenced by immunoSEQ multiplex PCR, and TCRdb holds only the in-frame ones, with some missing. The sample lists 25,000 to 35,000 clones, about 80% occurring once. The sample was blood. The receptor comes from a person in their sixties with breast cancer.

In nucleotides, the CDR3 is TGTGCCAGCACGAAGCCGCGCCGCTCTGGGGCCAACGTCCTGACTTTC. This sequence encodes CASTKPRRSGANVLTF. The chain couples TRBV11-3 to TRBJ2-6; D gene ambiguous. The germline V and J ends were trimmed by 7 bases and 0 bases, with 13 bases remaining between them. Germline assignment: CDR1 SGHNT and CDR2 YENEEA. The CDR3 has 16 residues.